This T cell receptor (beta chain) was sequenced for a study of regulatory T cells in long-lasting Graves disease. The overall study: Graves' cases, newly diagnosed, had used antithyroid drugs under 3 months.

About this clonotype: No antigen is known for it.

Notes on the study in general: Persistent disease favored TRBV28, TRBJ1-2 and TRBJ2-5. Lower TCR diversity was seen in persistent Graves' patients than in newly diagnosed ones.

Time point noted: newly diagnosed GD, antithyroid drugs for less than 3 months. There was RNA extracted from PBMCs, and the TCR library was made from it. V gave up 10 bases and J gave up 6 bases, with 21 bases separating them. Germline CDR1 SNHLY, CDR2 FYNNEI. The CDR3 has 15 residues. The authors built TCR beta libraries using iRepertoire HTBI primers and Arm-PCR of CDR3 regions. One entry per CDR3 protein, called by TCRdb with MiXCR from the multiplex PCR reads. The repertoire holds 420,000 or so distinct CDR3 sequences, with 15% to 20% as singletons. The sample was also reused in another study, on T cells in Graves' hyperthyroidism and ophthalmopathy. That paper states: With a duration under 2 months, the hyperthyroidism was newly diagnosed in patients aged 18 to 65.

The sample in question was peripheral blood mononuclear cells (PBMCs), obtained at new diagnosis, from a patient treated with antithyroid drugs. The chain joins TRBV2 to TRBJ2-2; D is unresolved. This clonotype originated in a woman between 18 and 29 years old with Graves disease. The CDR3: CATSITGLKSGELFF. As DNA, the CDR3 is TGTGCCACCTCGATTACCGGTTTAAAATCCGGGGAGCTGTTTTTT.